These T cell receptor beta chains were read from a single sample in a study of a mutant IDH1 vaccine in newly diagnosed glioma. Clones were read by immunoSEQ multiplex PCR, and TCRdb kept only the in-frame ones, dropping some. The table lists about 53,000 clones, roughly 80% of them singletons. Their specific antigens are unknown. Source: PBMCs, taken from a glioma patient whose treatment included an IDH1 peptide vaccine. The receptors shown here come from a woman in her forties or fifties with glioma. Both conserved end residues are part of each CDR3. A D gene is named only where the DNA matches it firmly. Clone size is stated in some rows and not others, as once, few, many or a class when expanded.

D gene	clone size	J gene	V gene	CDR3 DNA	CDR3 protein
.	.	TRBJ1-1	TRBV19	TGTGCCAGTAGTACGGTAGCAGGGGCCGCTGAAGCTTTCTTT	CASSTVAGAAEAFF
.	.	TRBJ1-1	TRBV13	TGTGCCAGCAGCTTATGGTATTCAACCCAGAACACTGAAGCTTTCTTT	CASSLWYSTQNTEAFF
TRBD2	once	TRBJ2-2	TRBV9	TGTGCCAGCAGCGCAGTAGCGGGGGGGCCCGGGGAGCTGTTTTTT	CASSAVAGGPGELFF
.	.	TRBJ2-1	TRBV19	TGTGCCAGTAGTGTAGGCGGGGAGTACAATGAGCAGTTCTTC	CASSVGGEYNEQFF
TRBD2	once	TRBJ2-5	TRBV6-1	TGTGCCAGCAGTGAAGGAGGACTAGCTAAAGGAGAGACCCAGTACTTC	CASSEGGLAKGETQYF
.	.	TRBJ1-4	TRBV5-1	TGCGCCAGCAGCCCCCGCGGCCAAACGGAGGAAAAACTGTTTTTT	CASSPRGQTEEKLFF
.	once	TRBJ1-2	TRBV28	TGTGCCACCCGGAAGGCTAACTATGGCTACACCTTC	CATRKANYGYTF
TRBD2	.	TRBJ2-1	TRBV5-1	TGCGCCAGCAGAAGCGGGGGCGCCTACAATGAGCAGTTCTTC	CASRSGGAYNEQFF
TRBD1	.	TRBJ2-7	TRBV6-5	TGTGCCAGCAGCCTCCGGGACAGGGGCCTCCACGAGCAGTACTTC	CASSLRDRGLHEQYF
.	.	TRBJ2-2	TRBV11-2	TGTGCCAGCAGCTCGGGTGTGGGGGAGCTGTTTTTT	CASSSGVGELFF
.	.	TRBJ1-2	TRBV4-2	TGTGCCAGCAGCCAAGATCCGACGGCTAACTATGGCTACACCTTC	CASSQDPTANYGYTF
.	.	TRBJ1-1	TRBV20-1	TGCAGTGGCACCCCGAACACTGAAGCTTTCTTT	CSGTPNTEAFF
.	.	TRBJ1-2	TRBV5-4	TGTGCCAGCAGCACACCGCAGCCGTGGGCCGGCTACACCTTC	CASSTPQPWAGYTF
TRBD1	.	TRBJ2-7	TRBV19	TGTGCCAGTAACCGTCCCGGGACAGGGGTCTACGAGCAGTACTTC	CASNRPGTGVYEQYF
.	few	TRBJ2-3	TRBV5-8	TGTGCCAGCAGCTCCCAGGCAGGCCTCACAGATACGCAGTATTTT	CASSSQAGLTDTQYF
.	.	TRBJ2-3	TRBV15	TGTGCCACCAGCAGAGATTTGGTATCCACAGATACGCAGTATTTT	CATSRDLVSTDTQYF
TRBD1	.	TRBJ1-6	TRBV4-1	TGCGCCAGCAGCCAAGCGACAGGGGTGAGGAGTTCACCCCTCCACTTT	CASSQATGVRSSPLHF
.	.	TRBJ1-4	TRBV5-1	TGCGCCAGCAGCTATGGGACCCCAAGGGGGAACGAAAAACTGTTTTTT	CASSYGTPRGNEKLFF
.	.	TRBJ2-3	TRBV10-2	TGCGCCAGCAGTGACCGAGGGGTAAGCACAGATACGCAGTATTTT	CASSDRGVSTDTQYF
.	.	TRBJ1-1	TRBV18	TGTGCCAGCTCACAACAGGGAGATCGGACTTTCTTT	CASSQQGDRTFF
.	once	TRBJ2-7	TRBV9	TGTGCCAGCAGCGCCGACGCAGGTTTAGGCTACGAGCAGTACTTC	CASSADAGLGYEQYF
TRBD1	.	TRBJ2-7	TRBV7-6	TGTGCCAGCAGACCGGGACAGGGTTCGTCCGAGCAGTACTTC	CASRPGQGSSEQYF
TRBD2	.	TRBJ2-1	TRBV9	TGTGCCAGCAGCACCCAAGGGACTAGCGGGGGGGCTGAGCAGTTCTTC	CASSTQGTSGGAEQFF
.	few	TRBJ1-5	TRBV6-1	TGTGCCAGCAGTGGACTCCAGGGTGTGCAGCAGCCCCAGCATTTT	CASSGLQGVQQPQHF
.	.	TRBJ1-1	TRBV10-2	TGCGCCAGCAGTGAGGGCAGGAACACTGAAGCTTTCTTT	CASSEGRNTEAFF
.	.	TRBJ1-5	TRBV5-6	TGTGCCAGCAGCACCGGGACCAATCAGCCCCAGCATTTT	CASSTGTNQPQHF
.	few	TRBJ1-2	TRBV7-9	TGTGCCAGCAGCTTATCGGCAGTTCATGGCTACACCTTC	CASSLSAVHGYTF
.	.	TRBJ1-5	TRBV29-1	TGCAGCGTCCGAAGGGGGGCTGGTCAGCCCCAGCATTTT	CSVRRGAGQPQHF
.	.	TRBJ2-7	TRBV4-1	TGCGCCAGCAGCCCCCAAGAAGGGACCTACGAGCAGTACTTC	CASSPQEGTYEQYF
.	.	TRBJ2-5	TRBV4-1	TGCGCCAGCAGCCAAGCCGGGACCTCGGGAGAGACCCAGTACTTC	CASSQAGTSGETQYF